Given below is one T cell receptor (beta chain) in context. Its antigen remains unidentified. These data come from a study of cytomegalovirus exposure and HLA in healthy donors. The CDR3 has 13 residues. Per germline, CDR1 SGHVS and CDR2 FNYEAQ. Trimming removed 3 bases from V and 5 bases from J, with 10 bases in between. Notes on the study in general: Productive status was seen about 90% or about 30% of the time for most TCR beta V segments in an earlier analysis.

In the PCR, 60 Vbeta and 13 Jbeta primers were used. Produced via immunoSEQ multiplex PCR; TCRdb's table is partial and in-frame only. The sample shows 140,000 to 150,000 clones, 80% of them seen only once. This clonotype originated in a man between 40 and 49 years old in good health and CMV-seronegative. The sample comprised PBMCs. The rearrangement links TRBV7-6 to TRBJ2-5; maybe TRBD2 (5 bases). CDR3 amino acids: CASSLRVWETQYF. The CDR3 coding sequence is TGTGCCAGCAGCTTGAGGGTTTGGGAGACCCAGTACTTC.